This T cell receptor beta chain is drawn from a study of blood T cell repertoires in COVID-19 (dated by TCRdb to the early 2020s). About the study as a whole: Samples covering the acute and convalescent phases of COVID-19 were provided by collaborators in the United States, Italy and Spain. The material from the prospective study consisted of cDNA or gDNA derived from T cells, B-cell-depleted T cells, or PBMCs. The dataset comprised deeply sampled blood TCRbeta repertoires from subjects exposed to, actively infected with, or recovered from COVID-19. A freely available public database, intended as a resource for researchers studying the immune response to SARS-CoV-2, is where the repertoires were released. Samples were obtained from the ongoing ImmuneRACE study (first 160 participants) and from 950 to 1,500 subjects provided by 6 global collaborators. A de-identified subject ID, COVID-19 status, age in years and sex were almost always included in the sample metadata. Where available, HLA class I and class II types were taken from metadata supplied by the sample provider and were not determined by assay-based typing.

CDR1 MNHNY and CDR2 SVGAGI were looked up in the germline V gene (reference sequence). V loses 2 bases at its end and J loses 7 bases; junction bases beyond the gene matches: 5. The CDR3 goes from the cysteine to the phenylalanine over 15 residues. The CDR3 DNA has 45 bases and is translated from base 1. Concerning this clone: The target of this receptor is not known. No base-level quality is on record; no much larger clone is a single base apart.

TCRbeta CDR3 regions were amplified from genomic DNA by means of the immunoSEQ Assay, a bias-controlled multiplex PCR. The paper's processing steps were these. The number of nucleated cells in each sample was estimated by amplification of reference gene primers within the assay. Sequence reads were collapsed and filtered to measure the absolute abundance of every unique TCRbeta CDR3 rearrangement. For each sample, productive Simpson clonality was calculated as the square root of Simpson's diversity index across productive rearrangements. The table comes from immuneACCESS by way of TCRdb, which keeps in-frame sequences with V and J called. Part of the clones is missing from these tables; in studies checked, under half for an unresolved V gene and the rest for unknown reasons. The V and J calls and the clone size are those of that table, but D and trimming were determined from the DNA. The sample has about 55,000 clones on record, more than 70% of them singletons. The ten biggest clones cover 20% to 25% of the sample.

Whole blood was collected in K2EDTA tubes by collaborating institutions according to the institutions' own protocols. For TCRbeta analysis, collaborators shipped samples as frozen whole blood, isolated PBMCs, or DNA extracted from either of those sample types. Study-level results and caveats: Clinical and demographic metadata were provided uncurated, with the amount varying by source and participant.

Sequencing input: peripheral blood. The TCR originated in a woman older than 75 with acute or convalescent COVID-19. Here the chain combines TRBV6-6 and TRBJ1-6; TRBD1 lines up with 7 middle nucleotides. The CDR3 in this case is CASSYPDRLNSPLHF. In nucleotides, the sequence is TGTGCCAGCAGTTACCCGGACAGGCTGAATTCACCCCTCCACTTT.